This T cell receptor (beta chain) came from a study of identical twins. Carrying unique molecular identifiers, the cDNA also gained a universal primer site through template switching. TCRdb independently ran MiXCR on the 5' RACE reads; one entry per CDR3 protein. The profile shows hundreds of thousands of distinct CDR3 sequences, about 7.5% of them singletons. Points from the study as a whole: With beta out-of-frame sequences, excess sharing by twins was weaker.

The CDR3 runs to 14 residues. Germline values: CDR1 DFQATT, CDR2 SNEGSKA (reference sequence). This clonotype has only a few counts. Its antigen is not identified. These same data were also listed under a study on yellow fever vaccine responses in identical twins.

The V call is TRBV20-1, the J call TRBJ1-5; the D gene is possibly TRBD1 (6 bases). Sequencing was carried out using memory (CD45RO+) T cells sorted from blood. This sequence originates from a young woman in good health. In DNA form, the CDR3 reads TGCAGCCAAGAGGCAGGGGATAGCAATCAGCCCCAGCATTTT. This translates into CSQEAGDSNQPQHF.